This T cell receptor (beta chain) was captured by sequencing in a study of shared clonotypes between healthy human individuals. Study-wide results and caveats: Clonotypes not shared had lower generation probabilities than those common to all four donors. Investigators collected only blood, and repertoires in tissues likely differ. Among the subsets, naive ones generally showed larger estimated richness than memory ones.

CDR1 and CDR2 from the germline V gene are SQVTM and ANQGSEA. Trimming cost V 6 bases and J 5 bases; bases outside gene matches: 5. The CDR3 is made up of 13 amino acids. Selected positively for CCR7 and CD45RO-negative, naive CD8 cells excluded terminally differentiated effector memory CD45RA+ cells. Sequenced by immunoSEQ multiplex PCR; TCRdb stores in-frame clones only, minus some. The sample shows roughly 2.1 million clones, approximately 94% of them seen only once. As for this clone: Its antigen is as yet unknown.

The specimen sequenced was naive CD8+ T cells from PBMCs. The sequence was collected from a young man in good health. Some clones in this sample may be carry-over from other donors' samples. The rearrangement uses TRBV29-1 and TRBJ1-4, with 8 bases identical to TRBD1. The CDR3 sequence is CSVRTGRNEKLFF. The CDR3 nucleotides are TGCAGCGTAAGGACAGGGAGGAATGAAAAACTGTTTTTT.